The next 24 T cell receptor beta chains were all read from a single sample in a study of T cells in Graves' hyperthyroidism and ophthalmopathy (dated by TCRdb to the late 2010s). Libraries were prepared through multiplex PCR. The reads were generated on an Illumina HiSeq 2000. Amplification of TCR beta CDR3 regions was carried out from RNA transcripts. For the first round of RT-PCR on the TCR CDR3, the HTBI primer set was used together with the Qiagen OneStep RT-PCR kit. TCRdb trimmed the raw reads at Q25, called clones with MiXCR and kept productive beta chains. Each entry merges the rows of one CDR3 protein and shows their most common DNA and genes. This sample gives a few hundred thousand distinct CDR3 sequences in total; over 11% of them show up just once. The top ten hold under 7% of the sample. The sample taken for sequencing was blood. These receptor sequences come from a woman in her 30s with Graves' hyperthyroidism that later progressed to Graves' ophthalmopathy.

This clonotype was seen a few times. The chain carries TRBV19 and TRBJ2-7; 12 nucleotides align to TRBD1. The CDR3 is 15 residues long. V lost 7 bases to trimming and J lost 6 bases; unmatched junction nucleotides: 10. Germline values: CDR1 LNHDA, CDR2 SQIVND (reference sequence). The CDR3 coding sequence is TGTGCCAGTACCTCCCGGGACAGGGGGCGTTCCGAGCAGTACTTC. Amino acid sequence: CASTSRDRGRSEQYF.

The chain carries TRBV2 and TRBJ2-7, with 10 bases matching TRBD2. J gave up 6 bases and V 4 bases, and 9 bases lay outside the gene matches. CDR1 and CDR2 from the germline V gene are SNHLY and FYNNEI. The CDR3 covers 15 residues. As DNA, the CDR3 is TGTGCCAGCAGTGGCGCTAGCGGGAGAAGATCCGAGCAGTACTTC. Its translation: CASSGASGRRSEQYF. Drawing the rest from reference TRBV2 and TRBJ2-7, the complete variable domain is EPEVTQTPSHQVTQMGQEVILRCVPISNHLYFYWYRQILGQKVEFLVSFYNNEISEKSEIFDDQFSVERPDGSNFTLKIRSTKLEDSAMYFCASSGASGRRSEQYFGPGTRLTVT.

This clonotype was counted many times. The chain has TRBV10-3 and TRBJ1-1; D not certain. The V gene lost 2 bases and the J gene lost 6 bases, with 10 bases spanning the gap. Per the germline V gene, CDR1 is ENHRY and CDR2 is SYGVKD. CDR3 size: 13 residues. In DNA form, the CDR3 reads TGTGCCATCAGTGAGCTTGATGGGGCTGAAGCTTTCTTT. Its translation: CAISELDGAEAFF.

This clonotype was counted ten times or more. This rearrangement joins TRBV12-3 or TRBV12-4 to TRBJ2-7, with D perhaps matching TRBD1 (6 bases). Trimming removed 3 bases at V and 0 bases at J, with 12 bases between. The CDR3 contains 15 residues. CDR3 protein: CASSLGSDSSYEQYF. In nucleotides, the CDR3 is TGTGCCAGCAGTTTGGGTTCGGACAGCTCCTACGAGCAGTACTTC.

This clonotype showed up many times. The junction does not match germline at one end; this may be a read error. The chain has TRBV6-2 or TRBV6-3 and TRBJ2-7; D may match TRBD1 or TRBD2 (8 bases each). The CDR3 loop spans 24 amino acids. Germline V gene sequence: CDR1 MNHEY, CDR2 SVGEGT. CDR3 DNA sequence: TGTGCCGGCAGGAAGACCATGACCTTACCTCCGGGACAGGCGGGACTAGATAAGTTTTACGAGCAGTACTTC. This translates into CAGRKTMTLPPGQAGLDKFYEQYF.

The chain combines TRBV19 with TRBJ1-5; D not resolved. Germline V gives CDR1 LNHDA, CDR2 SQIVND (reference sequence). Trimming pared 7 bases from V and 1 base from J, leaving 14 bases between. The CDR3 loop spans 15 amino acids. The CDR3 coding sequence is TGTGCCAGTAAGAGCGGGCTTCCAAGCAATCAGCCCCAGCATTTT. Its translation is CASKSGLPSNQPQHF.

There are many counts of this clonotype. The rearrangement uses TRBV30 and TRBJ1-1; TRBD1 is a possible D gene (5 bases). This CDR3 is 13 amino acids long. Germline CDR1 and CDR2: GTSNPN and SVGIG (reference sequence). The CDR3 region has the DNA TGTGCTTGTGGGCGGACACGGGGCACTGAAGCTTTCTTT. It encodes CACGRTRGTEAFF.

The chain combines TRBV6-1 with TRBJ2-7; maybe TRBD2 (6 bases). The CDR3 runs to 18 residues. Trimming pared 1 base from V and 2 bases from J, leaving 21 bases between. The germline V gene encodes CDR1 MNHNS and CDR2 SASEGT. DNA of the CDR3: TGTGCCAGCAGTGAAGAGATCCGGGACGGGGGAGTCCCCTACGAGCAGTACTTC. Translating gives CASSEEIRDGGVPYEQYF.

In its sample, this clonotype was seen a few times. The V and J genes are TRBV19 and TRBJ1-1; D is unclear. The germline gives CDR1 LNHDA, CDR2 SQIVND (reference sequence). The V end was cut by 8 bases, the J end by 1 base, with 14 bases between. The CDR3 is made up of 14 amino acids. The CDR3 sequence: CASRFRNPNTEAFF. CDR3 in DNA: TGTGCCAGTCGTTTCAGGAATCCGAACACTGAAGCTTTCTTT.

As to this clonotype: A single base separates this from a much larger clone, so it may be a read error. V is TRBV2 and J is TRBJ2-2; TRBD2 matches at 7 bases. The CDR3 has 15 residues. Per the germline V gene, CDR1 is SNHLY and CDR2 is FYNNEI. Here the CDR3 reads CASRGEGVATGEPFF. The CDR3 bases are TGTGCCAGCAGAGGGGAGGGCGTAGCCACCGGGGAGCCGTTTTTT.

The sample holds many counts of this clonotype. This chain links TRBV29-1 with TRBJ2-5, with 11 bases identical to TRBD2. Unmatched junction bases numbered 9, after V lost 7 bases and J lost 5 bases. The germline V gene encodes CDR1 SQVTM and CDR2 ANQGSEA. The CDR3 has 14 residues. CDR3 loop: CSAGRGTSGETQYF. The CDR3 bases are TGCAGCGCTGGGAGAGGGACTAGCGGCGAGACCCAGTACTTC.

This clonotype was observed at least ten times. V usage is TRBV12-3 or TRBV12-4 and J usage is TRBJ2-3; D gene uncertain. V gave up 6 bases and J gave up 4 bases, with 8 bases separating them. This CDR3 comprises 12 residues. The CDR3 nucleotides read TGTGCCAGCAGACCCGCGGCAGATACGCAGTATTTT. Its translation: CASRPAADTQYF.

This clonotype came up many times. This chain connects TRBV7-3 to TRBJ2-3; no firm D call. This CDR3 region has 14 residues. CDR1 SGHTA and CDR2 FQGTGA come from the germline V gene. V dropped 1 base and J dropped 2 bases, with 7 bases sitting between them. The CDR3 here is CASSLMATTDTQYF. Written as DNA, the CDR3 is TGTGCCAGCAGCTTAATGGCAACCACAGATACGCAGTATTTT. Full variable domain (rest looked up from reference TRBV7-3 and TRBJ2-3): GAGVSQTPSNKVTEKGKYVELRCDPISGHTALYWYRQSLGQGPEFLIYFQGTGAADDSGLPNDRFFAVRPEGSVSTLKIQRTERGDSAVYLCASSLMATTDTQYFGPGTRLTVL.

This clonotype turned up a few times. CDR3 protein: CASITGNEQYF. The DNA of the CDR3 is TGTGCCAGCATCACAGGGAACGAGCAGTACTTC. This rearrangement joins TRBV2 to TRBJ2-7, with D tentatively TRBD1 (6 bases). The CDR3 is 11 residues long. Trimming shortened V by 7 bases and J by 5 bases, and 9 bases separated the two germline ends. Germline assignment: CDR1 SNHLY and CDR2 FYNNEI.

This clonotype was detected many times. V is TRBV12-3 or TRBV12-4 and J is TRBJ1-2, with 9 bases identical to TRBD1. The CDR3 length is 14 residues. The trim removed 8 bases at V and 2 bases at J, leaving 6 bases unmatched. In DNA, the CDR3 is TGTGCCAGCGGGATGGGACAGGGAAACTATGGCTACACCTTC. It is translated as CASGMGQGNYGYTF.

The sample holds many counts of this clonotype. The chain links TRBV5-1 to TRBJ2-7; 10 nucleotides agree with TRBD1. The germline V gene encodes CDR1 SGHRS and CDR2 YFSETQ. This CDR3 comprises 14 residues. V shed 4 bases, J shed 5 bases, and the junction held 6 bases outside the gene matches. CDR3 bases: TGCGCCAGCAGCCTGGGGACAGGGGTTAACGAGCAGTACTTC. Encoded protein: CASSLGTGVNEQYF. Supplemented by reference TRBV5-1 and TRBJ2-7, the full variable domain reads KAGVTQTPRYLIKTRGQQVTLSCSPISGHRSVSWYQQTPGQGLQFLFEYFSETQRNKGNFPGRFSGRQFSNSRSEMNVSTLELGDSALYLCASSLGTGVNEQYFGPGTRLTVT.

This clonotype turned up a few times. The J gene is TRBJ2-1, the V gene TRBV14; 7 positions match TRBD2. Germline CDR1 reads SGHDN; CDR2 reads FVKESK. The J segment lost 3 bases and the V segment lost 3 bases, leaving 11 bases of the junction unmatched. This CDR3 region has 17 residues. CDR3 residues: CASSQELRLAYYNEQFF. CDR3 in DNA: TGTGCCAGCAGCCAGGAATTGAGACTAGCCTACTACAATGAGCAGTTCTTC.

Only a few counts were recorded for this clonotype. The V call is TRBV6-2 or TRBV6-3, the J call TRBJ2-1, with D possibly TRBD2 on 5 matching bases. The CDR3 consists of 13 residues. Trimming removed 6 bases from V and 8 bases from J, with 14 bases in between. CDR1 is MNHEY, CDR2 SVGEGT, per germline. The CDR3 DNA sequence: TGTGCCAGCAGACGAGGGCCCTCCGATGAGCAGTTCTTC. Protein sequence: CASRRGPSDEQFF.

This clonotype appeared a few times. The chain recombines TRBV20-1 with TRBJ2-1; 9 bases map to TRBD2. The CDR3 is 15 amino acids. V dropped 0 bases and J dropped 7; count of bases not matched to a gene: 7. CDR1 and CDR2 from the germline V gene are DFQATT and SNEGSKA (reference sequence). The CDR3 sequence: CSARDGASGMNEQFF. The CDR3 DNA follows: TGCAGTGCTAGAGATGGGGCTAGCGGGATGAATGAGCAGTTCTTC.

Many counts were recorded for this clonotype. This CDR3 reads CASSLVSSGNNEQFF. For the CDR3, the DNA is TGTGCCAGCAGTTTGGTCTCTAGCGGGAACAATGAGCAGTTCTTC. This chain joins TRBV12-3 or TRBV12-4 and TRBJ2-1; 9 positions agree with TRBD2. The J segment lost 5 bases and the V segment lost 3 bases, leaving 5 bases of the junction unmatched. The CDR3 spans 15 residues.

The rearrangement links TRBV25-1 to TRBJ2-3; D possibly corresponds to TRBD2 (6 bases). The CDR3 has 16 residues. The V end lost 4 bases, the J end lost 2 bases, and 16 bases lay between the germline ends. Germline lookup yields CDR1 MGHDK and CDR2 SYGVNS. The CDR3 reads CASSVSRDLYTDTQYF. The CDR3 nucleotides are TGTGCCAGCAGTGTCAGCCGGGACTTGTACACAGATACGCAGTATTTT.

The V and J genes are TRBV3-1 and TRBJ2-5, with D uncertain. The V and J ends lost 0 bases and 5 bases respectively, with 4 bases between them. This CDR3 comprises 12 residues. Germline lookup yields CDR1 LGHDT and CDR2 YNNKEL (reference sequence). The CDR3 DNA sequence: TGTGCCAGCAGCCAAGACTTCGAGACCCAGTACTTC. It translates to CASSQDFETQYF.

Many counts were recorded for this clonotype. This chain uses TRBV28 with TRBJ2-7; TRBD1 matches at 7 bases. The CDR3 is made up of 12 amino acids. V lost 6 bases and J lost 5; bases outside the gene matches: 4. Germline values: CDR1 MDHEN, CDR2 SYDVKM. CDR3 DNA: TGTGCCAGCAGGACAGGGTCCCACGAGCAGTACTTC. It yields the protein CASRTGSHEQYF.

This clonotype was recorded at least ten times. The rearrangement links TRBV4-3 to TRBJ1-5; D unresolved. The CDR3 covers 13 residues. V lost 4 bases, J lost 5 bases, and 9 bases lay in between. From germline, CDR1 is LGHNA and CDR2 YSLEER. CDR3 in amino acids: CASSRNWDQPQHF. In DNA, the CDR3 is TGCGCCAGCAGCCGGAACTGGGATCAGCCCCAGCATTTT.